Each of the 16 T cell receptor beta chains below was sequenced from the same sample in a study of cytomegalovirus exposure and HLA in healthy donors. The study ran its PCR with 60 Vbeta and 13 Jbeta primers. TCRdb's copy holds only in-frame clones and misses some; the assay was immunoSEQ multiplex PCR. The sample records fewer than 100,000 clones, over 75% being singletons. Sequenced sample: PBMCs. The receptors were sampled from a female donor in good health and CMV-seronegative.

The V call is TRBV15, the J call TRBJ1-1; no firm D call. V lost 5 bases and J 1 base, leaving 8 bases between the germline ends. CDR1 is LNHNV and CDR2 is YYDKDF in the germline V gene (reference sequence). The CDR3 contains 13 residues. CDR3 bases: TGTGCCACCAGCGGTCAGCGGAACACTGAAGCTTTCTTT. Protein product: CATSGQRNTEAFF.

This clone was counted a single time. The CDR3 protein is CASSFQGSNQPQHF. CDR3 coding DNA: TGTGCCAGCAGTTTTCAGGGGAGCAATCAGCCCCAGCATTTT. The V gene is TRBV28, the J gene TRBJ1-5, with D maybe TRBD1 (6 bases). V shed 3 bases and J shed 1 base, with 7 bases lying between them. CDR3 size: 14 residues. Germline V gene lookup returns CDR1 MDHEN and CDR2 SYDVKM.

The chain joins TRBV7-9 to TRBJ2-7; D is possibly TRBD2 (5 bases). The V gene lost 5 bases and the J gene lost 2 bases, with 22 bases spanning the gap. Germline values: CDR1 SEHNR, CDR2 FQNEAQ (reference sequence). This CDR3 contains 17 residues. CDR3: CASSGPVEERGAYEQYF. The CDR3 DNA sequence: TGTGCCAGCAGCGGCCCGGTGGAGGAACGGGGAGCCTACGAGCAGTACTTC.

The V gene is TRBV6-1, the J gene TRBJ1-4; D not resolved. Trimming stripped 9 bases from V and 8 bases from J, with 19 bases between. The CDR3 runs to 14 residues. The germline gives CDR1 MNHNS, CDR2 SASEGT. Written as DNA, the CDR3 is TGTGCCAGAAGCCTACCTGGGCCGGGGGAAAAACTGTTTTTT. Amino acid sequence: CARSLPGPGEKLFF.

V is TRBV5-1 and J is TRBJ1-3, with a tentative D call TRBD1 (5 bases). The length of the CDR3 is 16 residues. V was clipped by 0 bases and J by 4 bases, with 14 bases between them. Per germline, CDR1 SGHRS and CDR2 YFSETQ. The DNA for the CDR3 is TGCGCCAGCAGCTTGGAAGCGGGACTCCTCGGAAACACCATATATTTT. As protein: CASSLEAGLLGNTIYF.

The chain carries TRBV19 and TRBJ2-3; D is perhaps TRBD2 (6 bases). Germline loops: CDR1 LNHDA, CDR2 SQIVND (reference sequence). This CDR3 has 13 amino acids. V lost 6 bases and J 2 bases, leaving 9 bases between the germline ends. The CDR3 region is CASRGLNTDTQYF. The CDR3 nucleotides read TGTGCCAGTAGGGGACTGAACACAGATACGCAGTATTTT.

The rearrangement uses TRBV10-3 and TRBJ2-2; 10 bases are shared with TRBD1. The length of the CDR3 is 14 residues. Per germline, CDR1 ENHRY and CDR2 SYGVKD. The ends lost 6 bases at V and 7 bases at J; junction bases unmatched: 5. The CDR3 DNA is TGTGCCATCAGGGACGGACAGGGGGTCGGGGAGCTGTTTTTT. This codes for CAIRDGQGVGELFF.

The rearrangement joins TRBV5-4 to TRBJ2-5; 7 bases agree with TRBD2. V lost 3 bases, J lost 5 bases, and 10 bases stayed unmatched. The germline CDR1 and CDR2 sequences are SGHNT and YYREEE (reference sequence). The CDR3 is 15 residues long. The CDR3 DNA sequence: TGTGCCAGCAGCTCAAAGACTAGCACTGGGGAGACCCAGTACTTC. Amino acid sequence: CASSSKTSTGETQYF.

This clone has just one count. CDR3 region: CASSLTSGTDTQYF. Here the CDR3 DNA reads TGCGCCAGCAGCTTGACTAGCGGGACAGATACGCAGTATTTT. The gene calls are TRBV5-1 and TRBJ2-3; 9 bases align to TRBD2. In germline, CDR1 is SGHRS, CDR2 YFSETQ. J gave up 3 bases and V 1 base, and 0 bases lay outside the gene matches. The length of the CDR3 is 14 residues.

V is TRBV5-6 and J is TRBJ1-2; 8 bases fit TRBD1. Germline-derived CDR1 and CDR2 are SGHDT and YYEEEE. J was trimmed by 3 bases and V by 4 bases; bases with no gene match: 5. CDR3 length: 14 amino acids. CDR3 in amino acids: CASSLQDRDYGYTF. CDR3 sequence (DNA): TGTGCCAGCAGCCTTCAGGACAGGGACTATGGCTACACCTTC.

This chain connects TRBV7-9 to TRBJ1-2, with a tentative D call TRBD1 (5 bases). V was shortened by 1 base and J by 7 bases, with 7 bases between the two germline ends. The CDR3 sequence is 12 residues long. The V gene's germline CDR1 is SEHNR and CDR2 FQNEAQ (reference sequence). CDR3 region: CASSLEQAGYTF. Here the CDR3 DNA reads TGTGCCAGCAGCTTAGAACAGGCTGGCTACACCTTC. The variable domain in full, completed from reference TRBV7-9 and TRBJ1-2, reads DTGVSQNPRHKITKRGQNVTFRCDPISEHNRLYWYRQTLGQGPEFLTYFQNEAQLEKSRLLSDRFSAERPKGSFSTLEIQRTEQGDSAMYLCASSLEQAGYTFGSGTRLTVV.

This sequence joins TRBV5-5 and TRBJ2-5; D may be TRBD2 (6 bases). Trimming stripped 3 bases from V and 5 bases from J, with 11 bases between. The CDR3 sequence is 13 residues long. Germline assignment: CDR1 SGHKS and CDR2 YYEKEE (reference sequence). The CDR3 DNA reads as TGTGCCAGCAGCTGGGGGGTCGGGGAGACCCAGTACTTC. Translation: CASSWGVGETQYF.

The chain uses TRBV11-2 and TRBJ1-2; perhaps TRBD1 as D (5 bases). The germline CDR1 and CDR2 sequences are SGHAT and FQNNGV. CDR3 length: 16 residues. V was trimmed by 2 bases and J by 3 bases, leaving 16 bases between them. CDR3: CASSLNRQGGHYGYTF. The CDR3 DNA is TGTGCCAGCAGCTTAAATCGCCAGGGTGGTCACTATGGCTACACCTTC. Together with reference TRBV11-2 and TRBJ1-2, the CDR3 gives the full variable domain: EAGVAQSPRYKIIEKRQSVAFWCNPISGHATLYWYQQILGQGPKLLIQFQNNGVVDDSQLPKDRFSAERLKGVDSTLKIQPAKLEDSAVYLCASSLNRQGGHYGYTFGSGTRLTVV.

This clone was seen a few times. The chain employs TRBV4-3 and TRBJ2-7, with unresolved D. The CDR3 covers 15 residues. The V end was cut by 0 bases, the J end by 0 bases, with 9 bases between. Germline-derived CDR1 and CDR2 are LGHNA and YSLEER. The CDR3 DNA reads as TGCGCCAGCAGCCAAGATCAGGCGAGCTCCTACGAGCAGTACTTC. Its translation: CASSQDQASSYEQYF.

J is TRBJ2-3 and V is TRBV5-1; TRBD2 aligns across 14 bases. The CDR3 covers 16 residues. V gave up 4 bases and J gave up 6 bases; unmatched junction bases: 7. Germline-derived CDR1 and CDR2 are SGHRS and YFSETQ. CDR3 in DNA: TGCGCCAGCAGCGTGACTAGCGGGGGGGCCCGGGATACGCAGTATTTT. Protein: CASSVTSGGARDTQYF.

This clone was seen a single time. The rearrangement joins TRBV11-2 to TRBJ2-2, with TRBD1 identical over 9 bases. J gave up 3 bases and V 2 bases, and 4 bases lay outside the gene matches. The CDR3 is 16 amino acids. Germline V gene sequence: CDR1 SGHAT, CDR2 FQNNGV. CDR3 sequence reads: CASSLTGGSHTGELFF. The CDR3 nucleotides are TGTGCCAGCAGCTTAACAGGGGGCTCCCACACCGGGGAGCTGTTTTTT.